The clone carrying this T cell receptor beta chain turned up a few times. Its antigen remains unidentified. These data belong to a study of T cells after yellow fever vaccination. TCRdb passed the 5' RACE reads through MiXCR, listing each CDR3 protein once. The data contain 250,000 or so distinct CDR3 sequences, about 3.9% of them singletons. Study outcomes and limitations: Researchers noted that a small share of clonotypes showed up in both CD4 and CD8 compartments.

The receptor was derived from a man between 18 and 35 years old who received the YFV17D yellow fever vaccine. The sequenced sample was PBMCs, obtained 15 days after the yellow fever booster vaccination.

The chain's CDR3 is CASSLALRTEETQYF. DNA for the CDR3: TGTGCCAGCAGCTTAGCGCTTCGGACGGAAGAGACCCAGTACTTC. The chain couples TRBV7-2 to TRBJ2-5; D is ambiguous. From germline, CDR1 is SGHTA and CDR2 FQGNSA. Trimming took off 0 bases at V and 3 bases at J, with 11 bases between the two ends. The CDR3 runs 15 residues.